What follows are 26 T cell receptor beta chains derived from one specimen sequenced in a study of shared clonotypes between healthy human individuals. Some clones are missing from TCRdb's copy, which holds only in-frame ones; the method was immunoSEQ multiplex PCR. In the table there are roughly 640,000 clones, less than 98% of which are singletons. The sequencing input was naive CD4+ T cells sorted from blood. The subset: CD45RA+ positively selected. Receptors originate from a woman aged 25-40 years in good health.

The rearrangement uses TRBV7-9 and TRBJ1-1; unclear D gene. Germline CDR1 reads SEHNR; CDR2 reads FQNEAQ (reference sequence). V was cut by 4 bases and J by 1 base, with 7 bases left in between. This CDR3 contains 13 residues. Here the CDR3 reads CASSSEANTEAFF. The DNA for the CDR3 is TGTGCCAGCAGCTCTGAGGCGAACACTGAAGCTTTCTTT.

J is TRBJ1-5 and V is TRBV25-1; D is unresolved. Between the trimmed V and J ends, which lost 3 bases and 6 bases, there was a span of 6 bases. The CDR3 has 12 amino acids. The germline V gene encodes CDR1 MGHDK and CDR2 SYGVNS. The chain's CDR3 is CASSDVGQPQHF. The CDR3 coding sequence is TGTGCCAGCAGTGACGTTGGTCAGCCCCAGCATTTT.

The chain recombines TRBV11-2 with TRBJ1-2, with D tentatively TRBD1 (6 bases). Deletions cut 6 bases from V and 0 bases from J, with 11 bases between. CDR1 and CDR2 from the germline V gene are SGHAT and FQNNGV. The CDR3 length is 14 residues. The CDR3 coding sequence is TGTGCCAGCAGATCGGACAGTTCTAACTATGGCTACACCTTC. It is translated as CASRSDSSNYGYTF.

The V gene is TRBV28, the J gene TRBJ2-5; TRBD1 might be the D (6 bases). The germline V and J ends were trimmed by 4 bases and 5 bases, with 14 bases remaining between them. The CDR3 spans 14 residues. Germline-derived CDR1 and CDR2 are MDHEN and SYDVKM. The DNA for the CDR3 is TGTGCCAGCAGTTACGCAGGGGTTGGGGAGACCCAGTACTTC. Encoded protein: CASSYAGVGETQYF. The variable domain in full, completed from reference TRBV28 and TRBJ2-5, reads DVKVTQSSRYLVKRTGEKVFLECVQDMDHENMFWYRQDPGLGLRLIYFSYDVKMKEKGDIPEGYSVSREKKERFSLILESASTNQTSMYLCASSYAGVGETQYFGPGTRLLVL.

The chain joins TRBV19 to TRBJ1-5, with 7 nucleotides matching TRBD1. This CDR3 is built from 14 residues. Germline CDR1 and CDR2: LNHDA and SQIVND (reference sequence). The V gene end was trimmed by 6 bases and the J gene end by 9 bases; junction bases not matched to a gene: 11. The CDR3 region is CASRPGGGFRPQHF. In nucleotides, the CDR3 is TGTGCCAGTAGACCAGGGGGAGGTTTCAGGCCCCAGCATTTT.

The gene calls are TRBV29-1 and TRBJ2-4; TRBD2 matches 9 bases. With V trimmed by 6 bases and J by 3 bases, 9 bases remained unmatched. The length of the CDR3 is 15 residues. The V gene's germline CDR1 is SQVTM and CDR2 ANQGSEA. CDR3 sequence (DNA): TGCAGCGTAGATCTTAGCGGGAGAGGCAAAAACATTCAGTACTTC. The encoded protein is CSVDLSGRGKNIQYF.

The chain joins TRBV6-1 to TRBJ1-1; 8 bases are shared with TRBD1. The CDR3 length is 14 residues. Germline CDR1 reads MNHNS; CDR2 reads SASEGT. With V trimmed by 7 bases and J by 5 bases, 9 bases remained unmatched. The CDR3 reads CASNAQGGRTEAFF. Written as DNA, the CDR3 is TGTGCCAGCAACGCACAGGGGGGTAGGACTGAAGCTTTCTTT.

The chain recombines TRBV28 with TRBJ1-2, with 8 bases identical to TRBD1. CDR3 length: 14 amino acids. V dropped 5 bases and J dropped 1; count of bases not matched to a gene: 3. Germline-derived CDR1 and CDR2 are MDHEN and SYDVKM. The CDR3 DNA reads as TGTGCCAGCAGTATACAGGGGGTTAACTATGGCTACACCTTC. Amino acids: CASSIQGVNYGYTF.

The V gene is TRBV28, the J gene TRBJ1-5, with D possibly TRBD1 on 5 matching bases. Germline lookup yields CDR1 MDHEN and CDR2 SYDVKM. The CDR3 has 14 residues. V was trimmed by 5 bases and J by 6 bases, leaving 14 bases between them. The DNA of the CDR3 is TGTGCCAGCAGTCCCCAGGGTAGGGGTCAGCCCCAGCATTTT. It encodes CASSPQGRGQPQHF.

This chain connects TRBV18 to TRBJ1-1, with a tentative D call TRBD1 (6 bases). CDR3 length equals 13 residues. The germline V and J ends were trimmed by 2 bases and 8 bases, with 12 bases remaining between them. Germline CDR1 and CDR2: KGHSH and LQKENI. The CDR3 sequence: CASSPSGQPEAFF. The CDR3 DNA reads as TGTGCCAGCTCACCATCCGGACAGCCCGAAGCTTTCTTT.

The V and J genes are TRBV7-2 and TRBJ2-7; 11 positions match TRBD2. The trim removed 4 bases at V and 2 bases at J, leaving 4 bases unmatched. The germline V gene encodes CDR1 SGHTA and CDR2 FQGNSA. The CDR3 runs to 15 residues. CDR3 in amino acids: CASSSLAGGTYEQYF. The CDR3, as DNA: TGTGCCAGCAGCTCTCTAGCGGGAGGTACCTACGAGCAGTACTTC.

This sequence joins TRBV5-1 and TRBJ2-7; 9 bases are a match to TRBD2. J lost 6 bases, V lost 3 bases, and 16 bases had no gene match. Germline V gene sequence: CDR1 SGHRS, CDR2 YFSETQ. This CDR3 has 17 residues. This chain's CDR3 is CASSWSRAGGPIGEQYF. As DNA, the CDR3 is TGCGCCAGCAGCTGGTCTCGGGCGGGAGGGCCCATCGGCGAGCAGTACTTC.

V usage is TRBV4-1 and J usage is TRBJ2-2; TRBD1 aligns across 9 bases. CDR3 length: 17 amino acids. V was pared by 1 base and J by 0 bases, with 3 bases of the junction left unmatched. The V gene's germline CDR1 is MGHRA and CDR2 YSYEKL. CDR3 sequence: CASSQVYRGPNTGELFF. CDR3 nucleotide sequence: TGCGCCAGCAGCCAAGTTTACAGGGGGCCGAACACCGGGGAGCTGTTTTTT.

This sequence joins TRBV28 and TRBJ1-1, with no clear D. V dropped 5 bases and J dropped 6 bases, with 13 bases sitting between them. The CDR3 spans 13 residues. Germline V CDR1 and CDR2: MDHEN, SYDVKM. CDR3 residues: CASSRSPWPEAFF. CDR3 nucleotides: TGTGCCAGCAGTCGCTCACCCTGGCCTGAAGCTTTCTTT.

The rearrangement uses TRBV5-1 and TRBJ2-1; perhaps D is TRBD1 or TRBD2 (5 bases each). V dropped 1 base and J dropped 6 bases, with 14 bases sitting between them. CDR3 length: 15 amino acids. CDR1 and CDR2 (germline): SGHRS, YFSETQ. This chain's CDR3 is CASSLWGYEGNEQFF. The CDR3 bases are TGCGCCAGCAGCTTGTGGGGGTATGAGGGCAATGAGCAGTTCTTC.

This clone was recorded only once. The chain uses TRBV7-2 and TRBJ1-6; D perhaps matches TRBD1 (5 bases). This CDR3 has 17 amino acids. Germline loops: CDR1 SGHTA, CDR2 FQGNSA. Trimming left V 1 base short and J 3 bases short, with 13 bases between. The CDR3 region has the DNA TGTGCCAGCAGCTTAGACTCACAGGAGTTCTATAATTCACCCCTCCACTTT. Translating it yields CASSLDSQEFYNSPLHF.

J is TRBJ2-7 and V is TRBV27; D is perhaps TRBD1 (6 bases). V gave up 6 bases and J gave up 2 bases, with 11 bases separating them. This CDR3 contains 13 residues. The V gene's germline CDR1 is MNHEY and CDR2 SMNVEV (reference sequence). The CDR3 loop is CASSPRGAYEQYF. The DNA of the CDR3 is TGTGCCAGCAGCCCCAGGGGAGCCTACGAGCAGTACTTC.

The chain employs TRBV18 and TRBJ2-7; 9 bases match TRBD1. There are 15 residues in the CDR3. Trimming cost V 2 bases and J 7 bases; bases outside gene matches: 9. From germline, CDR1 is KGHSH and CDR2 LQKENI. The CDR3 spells CASSPWTGEFLEQYF. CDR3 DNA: TGTGCCAGCTCACCATGGACAGGGGAATTTTTGGAGCAGTACTTC.

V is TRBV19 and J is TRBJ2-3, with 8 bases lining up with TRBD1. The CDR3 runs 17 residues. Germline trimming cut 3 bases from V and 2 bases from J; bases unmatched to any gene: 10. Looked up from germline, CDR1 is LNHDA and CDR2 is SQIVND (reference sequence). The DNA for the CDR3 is TGTGCCAGTAGTATGGTCCAGACAGGGGTTTTCACAGATACGCAGTATTTT. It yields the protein CASSMVQTGVFTDTQYF.

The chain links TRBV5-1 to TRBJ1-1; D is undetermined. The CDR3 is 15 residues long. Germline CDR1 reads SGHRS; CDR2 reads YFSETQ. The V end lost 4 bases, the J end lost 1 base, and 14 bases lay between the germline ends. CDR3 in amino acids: CASSPPDGENTEAFF. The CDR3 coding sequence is TGCGCCAGCAGCCCACCCGACGGAGAGAACACTGAAGCTTTCTTT.

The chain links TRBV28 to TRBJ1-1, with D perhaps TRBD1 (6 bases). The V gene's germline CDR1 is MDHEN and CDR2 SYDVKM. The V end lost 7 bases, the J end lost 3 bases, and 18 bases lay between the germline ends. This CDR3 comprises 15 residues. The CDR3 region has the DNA TGTGCCAGCACGGGAGCGGGGCAGGGGTACACTGAAGCTTTCTTT. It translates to CASTGAGQGYTEAFF.

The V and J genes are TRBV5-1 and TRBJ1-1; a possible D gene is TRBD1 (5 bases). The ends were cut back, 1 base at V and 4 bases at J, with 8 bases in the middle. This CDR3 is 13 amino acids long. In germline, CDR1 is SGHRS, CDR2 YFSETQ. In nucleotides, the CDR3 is TGCGCCAGCAGCTTGTTGCAGGGCACTGAAGCTTTCTTT. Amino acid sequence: CASSLLQGTEAFF. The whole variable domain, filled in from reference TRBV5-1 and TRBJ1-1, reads KAGVTQTPRYLIKTRGQQVTLSCSPISGHRSVSWYQQTPGQGLQFLFEYFSETQRNKGNFPGRFSGRQFSNSRSEMNVSTLELGDSALYLCASSLLQGTEAFFGQGTRLTVV.

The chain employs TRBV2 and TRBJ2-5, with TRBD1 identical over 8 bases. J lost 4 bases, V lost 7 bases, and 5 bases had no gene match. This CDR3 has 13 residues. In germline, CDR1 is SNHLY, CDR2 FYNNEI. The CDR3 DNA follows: TGTGCCAGCACCGGACAGGGTGTAGAGACCCAGTACTTC. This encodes CASTGQGVETQYF.

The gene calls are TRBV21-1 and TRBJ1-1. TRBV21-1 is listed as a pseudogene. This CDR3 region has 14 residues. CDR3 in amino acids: CASSSGRWHTEAFF. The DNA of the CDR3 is TGTGCCAGCAGCAGCGGGAGGTGGCACACTGAAGCTTTCTTT.

For the CDR3, the DNA is TGTGCCAGCAGCTCCCCTCAGGCTGCGCTGAGCTCCTACGAGCAGTACTTC. Translating gives CASSSPQAALSSYEQYF. This chain joins TRBV11-2 and TRBJ2-7, with D hard to call. CDR1 SGHAT and CDR2 FQNNGV come from the germline V gene. V gave up 4 bases and J gave up 0 bases, with 19 bases separating them. CDR3 length: 17 residues.

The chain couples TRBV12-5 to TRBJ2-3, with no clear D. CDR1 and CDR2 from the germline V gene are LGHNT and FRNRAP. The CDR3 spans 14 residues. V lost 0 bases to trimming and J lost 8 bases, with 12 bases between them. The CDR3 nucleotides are TGTGCTAGTGGTTTGGTAAACGGTCCGGGTACGCAGTATTTT. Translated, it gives CASGLVNGPGTQYF. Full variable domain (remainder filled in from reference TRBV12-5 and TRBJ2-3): DARVTQTPRHKVTEMGQEVTMRCQPILGHNTVFWYRQTMMQGLELLAYFRNRAPLDDSGMPKDRFSAEMPDATLATLKIQPSEPRDSAVYFCASGLVNGPGTQYFGPGTRLTVL.